The 19 T cell receptor beta chains below come from one sample, sequenced in a study of cytomegalovirus exposure and HLA in healthy donors. With 60 Vbeta and 13 Jbeta primers, the PCR was carried out. Data came from immunoSEQ multiplex PCR; TCRdb stores just in-frame clones and leaves some out. The sample holds roughly 170,000 clones, roughly 80% seen once. Sequenced input: PBMCs. The receptor set was obtained from a man under 40 in good health and CMV-seronegative.

This rearrangement joins TRBV7-3 to TRBJ1-3, with 8 bases identical to TRBD1. The length of the CDR3 is 14 residues. Per the germline V gene, CDR1 is SGHTA and CDR2 is FQGTGA. V was pared by 4 bases and J by 4 bases, with 3 bases of the junction left unmatched. CDR3 residues: CASSSTGEGNTIYF. CDR3 nucleotides: TGTGCCAGCAGCTCGACAGGGGAGGGAAACACCATATATTTT.

The chain couples TRBV5-8 to TRBJ2-7; possibly TRBD1 for D (6 bases). Trimming shortened V by 0 bases and J by 1 base, and 14 bases separated the two germline ends. The CDR3 runs to 16 residues. CDR1 SGHTS and CDR2 YDEGEE come from the germline V gene. Here the CDR3 reads CASSLVRDTPSYEQYF. The CDR3 nucleotides read TGTGCCAGCAGCTTGGTCCGGGACACCCCTTCCTACGAGCAGTACTTC.

This chain joins TRBV5-1 and TRBJ2-3; tentative D call: TRBD1 (5 bases). V shed 0 bases and J shed 0 bases, with 17 bases lying between them. Germline CDR1 SGHRS, CDR2 YFSETQ. CDR3 length: 18 amino acids. For the CDR3, the DNA is TGCGCCAGCAGCTTGGCCGGACAAGCGAGAGGTAGCACAGATACGCAGTATTTT. Its protein is CASSLAGQARGSTDTQYF.

The V gene is TRBV19, the J gene TRBJ2-6; D ambiguous. V was trimmed by 7 bases and J by 0 bases, leaving 10 bases between them. Germline V lookup: CDR1 LNHDA, CDR2 SQIVND (reference sequence). The CDR3 is 15 amino acids. CDR3 in amino acids: CASIAASSGANVLTF. CDR3 nucleotide sequence: TGTGCCAGTATCGCAGCGAGCTCTGGGGCCAACGTCCTGACTTTC.

This clone was seen just once. V usage is TRBV30 and J usage is TRBJ1-6, with D perhaps TRBD1 (6 bases). In germline, CDR1 is GTSNPN, CDR2 SVGIG (reference sequence). The CDR3 length is 14 residues. The CDR3 region has the DNA TGTGCGGCGAGAGGGTACAGGGAGAATTCACCCCTCCACTTT. Encoded protein: CAARGYRENSPLHF.

The chain recombines TRBV9 with TRBJ2-1; TRBD2 agrees at 13 bases. V was clipped by 4 bases and J by 4 bases; unmatched bases: 8. Germline values: CDR1 SGDLS, CDR2 YYNGEE. The CDR3 totals 17 residues. The CDR3 DNA reads as TGTGCCAGCAGCCCCAGGACTAGCGGGAGTTCTTACAATGAGCAGTTCTTC. As protein: CASSPRTSGSSYNEQFF.

The V gene is TRBV7-9, the J gene TRBJ2-7; tentative D call: TRBD1 (5 bases). Trimming removed 3 bases at V and 1 base at J, with 13 bases between. The CDR3 has 15 amino acids. The germline V gene has CDR1 SEHNR and CDR2 FQNEAQ (reference sequence). Written as DNA, the CDR3 is TGTGCCAGCAGCTTTTTTAAGGACACTTCCTACGAGCAGTACTTC. Translated: CASSFFKDTSYEQYF.

The chain couples TRBV5-6 to TRBJ2-5; 8 bases align to TRBD2. Germline V gene data show CDR1 as SGHDT and CDR2 as YYEEEE. CDR3 length equals 15 residues. V was clipped by 2 bases and J by 5 bases; unmatched bases: 8. DNA for the CDR3: TGTGCCAGCAGCTTAGGAGCGGGAGTCGGGGAGACCCAGTACTTC. Translating gives CASSLGAGVGETQYF.

The rearrangement joins TRBV5-1 to TRBJ2-7; the match to TRBD2 covers 10 bases. CDR1 is SGHRS, CDR2 YFSETQ, per germline. The CDR3 totals 15 residues. V was pared by 3 bases and J by 2 bases, with 5 bases of the junction left unmatched. CDR3 in DNA: TGCGCCAGCAGCTGGGGGACTAGCGCGACCTACGAGCAGTACTTC. It translates to CASSWGTSATYEQYF.

The chain carries TRBV6-1 and TRBJ1-5, with a possible D match to TRBD1 (5 bases). CDR1 is MNHNS and CDR2 is SASEGT in the germline V gene. V was shortened by 4 bases and J by 4 bases, with 11 bases between the two germline ends. The CDR3 extends over 14 amino acids. In nucleotides, the CDR3 is TGTGCCAGCAGTGTACGGGGGGAGAATCAGCCCCAGCATTTT. Its protein product is CASSVRGENQPQHF.

V gene TRBV5-4 combines with J gene TRBJ2-3; D may be TRBD2 (7 bases). V lost 5 bases to trimming and J lost 1 base, with 17 bases between them. Germline V gene sequence: CDR1 SGHNT, CDR2 YYREEE (reference sequence). The CDR3 extends over 16 amino acids. The CDR3 is CASRKGGVRGTDTQYF. The CDR3 region has the DNA TGTGCCAGCAGGAAGGGGGGGGTCCGAGGCACAGATACGCAGTATTTT.

This chain joins TRBV7-2 and TRBJ2-3; possible D gene TRBD2, 6 bases. The germline CDR1 and CDR2 sequences are SGHTA and FQGNSA. The CDR3 is 17 amino acids. V gave up 0 bases and J gave up 5 bases, with 18 bases separating them. The CDR3 sequence: CASSLAGGPGRGDTQYF. Here the CDR3 DNA reads TGTGCCAGCAGCTTAGCGGGGGGACCCGGGAGAGGAGATACGCAGTATTTT.

The rearrangement uses TRBV5-1 and TRBJ1-6; D not certain. In germline, CDR1 is SGHRS, CDR2 YFSETQ. With 0 bases removed from V and 7 bases from J, the gap between germline ends came to 2 bases. The CDR3 length is 12 residues. CDR3 protein: CASSLANSPLHF. CDR3 in DNA: TGCGCCAGCAGCTTGGCAAATTCACCCCTCCACTTT.

V gene TRBV10-3 combines with J gene TRBJ2-7; weak D call: TRBD2 (5 bases). Germline V gene data show CDR1 as ENHRY and CDR2 as SYGVKD. The V gene lost 2 bases and the J gene lost 7 bases, with 18 bases spanning the gap. The CDR3 is 15 amino acids. The CDR3 sequence: CAISEDRTPGGEQYF. The CDR3 DNA sequence: TGTGCCATCAGTGAGGACCGGACTCCCGGAGGAGAGCAGTACTTC.

This clone was observed a few times. This chain uses TRBV27 with TRBJ1-6; a possible D gene is TRBD1 (5 bases). The CDR3 loop spans 16 amino acids. V gave up 4 bases and J gave up 10 bases, with 20 bases separating them. Germline V gene lookup returns CDR1 MNHEY and CDR2 SMNVEV (reference sequence). As DNA, the CDR3 is TGTGCCAGCAGTTCCGCCCGGGGGACGGGGTTATCACCCCTCCACTTT. Encoded protein: CASSSARGTGLSPLHF.

The chain links TRBV19 to TRBJ1-1; a possible D gene is TRBD1 (6 bases). The CDR3 consists of 13 residues. Germline CDR1 LNHDA, CDR2 SQIVND (reference sequence). Trimming shortened V by 6 bases and J by 7 bases, and 15 bases separated the two germline ends. The CDR3 loop is CASRKTGRREAFF. The DNA for the CDR3 is TGTGCCAGTAGGAAGACAGGACGCCGTGAAGCTTTCTTT. The whole variable domain, remainder taken from reference TRBV19 and TRBJ1-1, is DGGITQSPKYLFRKEGQNVTLSCEQNLNHDAMYWYRQDPGQGLRLIYYSQIVNDFQKGDIAEGYSVSREKKESFPLTVTSAQKNPTAFYLCASRKTGRREAFFGQGTRLTVV.

The DNA of the CDR3 is TGTGCCAGCAGTGGTGGGCTAGCGGGGGGGGCTGAGCAGTTCTTC. It codes for CASSGGLAGGAEQFF. The chain couples TRBV11-3 to TRBJ2-1; 12 bases align to TRBD2. This CDR3 region has 15 residues. V lost 6 bases and J lost 9; bases outside the gene matches: 9. The germline V gene has CDR1 SGHNT and CDR2 YENEEA. Drawing the rest from reference TRBV11-3 and TRBJ2-1, the complete variable domain is EAGVVQSPRYKIIEKKQPVAFWCNPISGHNTLYWYLQNLGQGPELLIRYENEEAVDDSQLPKDRFSAERLKGVDSTLKIQPAELGDSAVYLCASSGGLAGGAEQFFGPGTRLTVL.

Details on this clone: At one end the junction does not follow the germline gene, possibly because of a read error. The same CDR3 also results from other DNA sequences found in this sample. The rearrangement uses TRBV6-1 and TRBJ1-1, with 9 bases fitting TRBD1. Per germline, CDR1 MNHNS and CDR2 SASEGT. This CDR3 contains 16 residues. The CDR3 bases are TGTGCCAGCAGTGCCGGGACAGGGTTTTCTTTCACTGAGGCTTTCTTT. Residues: CASSAGTGFSFTEAFF.

This clone was detected only a few times. The chain links TRBV7-3 to TRBJ2-5; D may be TRBD1 (5 bases). Trimming took 0 bases from V and 3 from J, leaving 8 bases between them. The CDR3 is 14 amino acids. Germline loops: CDR1 SGHTA, CDR2 FQGTGA. This chain's CDR3 is CASSLTGVEETQYF. Written as DNA, the CDR3 is TGTGCCAGCAGCTTAACAGGGGTGGAAGAGACCCAGTACTTC.